A selection of T cell receptor beta chains follows, all from one sample in a study of blood T cell repertoires in COVID-19. TCRdb's table, derived via immunoSEQ multiplex PCR, lists solely in-frame clones and lacks some. The sample has approximately 300,000 clones, roughly 90% seen once. The specimen was PBMCs or T cells enriched from blood (not recorded which). Receptor source: a woman in her twenties or thirties who had recovered from COVID-19. CDR3s include the opening cysteine and the closing phenylalanine or tryptophan. A D gene is named only where the DNA matches it firmly. Clone size appears in some rows only: once, few, many, or a class for an expanded clone.

clone_size: -; d_call: TRBD2; j_call: TRBJ2-3; v_call: TRBV5-4; cdr3_nt: TGTGCCAGCAGTTCAGCTAGCGGGAGCACAGATACGCAGTATTTT; cdr3_aa: CASSSASGSTDTQYF
clone_size: -; d_call: TRBD2; j_call: TRBJ2-3; v_call: TRBV5-4; cdr3_nt: TGTGCCAGCAGCCCTGGGACTAGCGGGATATTCACAGATACGCAGTATTTT; cdr3_aa: CASSPGTSGIFTDTQYF
clone_size: -; d_call: -; j_call: TRBJ2-7; v_call: TRBV11-2; cdr3_nt: TGTGCCAGCAGCTTAGTATTCTCCTACGAGCAGTACTTC; cdr3_aa: CASSLVFSYEQYF
clone_size: -; d_call: -; j_call: TRBJ2-6; v_call: TRBV27; cdr3_nt: TGTGCCACCCAATCTGGGGCCAACGTCCTGACTTTC; cdr3_aa: CATQSGANVLTF
clone_size: -; d_call: -; j_call: TRBJ1-2; v_call: TRBV19; cdr3_nt: TGTGCCAGTAGTATAGTTAGAGGCACTCTCTCGCGGTATGGCTACACCTTC; cdr3_aa: CASSIVRGTLSRYGYTF
clone_size: -; d_call: TRBD2; j_call: TRBJ2-7; v_call: TRBV7-9; cdr3_nt: TGTGCCAGCAGCCATCAACTAGCGGGCCTGTACGAGCAGTACTTC; cdr3_aa: CASSHQLAGLYEQYF
clone_size: -; d_call: TRBD1; j_call: TRBJ1-2; v_call: TRBV7-2; cdr3_nt: TGTGCCAGCAGCTTAGCACCGGGACAGGGGGTATATGGCTACACCTTC; cdr3_aa: CASSLAPGQGVYGYTF
clone_size: -; d_call: -; j_call: TRBJ2-3; v_call: TRBV7-2; cdr3_nt: TGTGCCAGCAGCTTAGTTATTAGGAGGACTTCCACAGATACGCAGTATTTT; cdr3_aa: CASSLVIRRTSTDTQYF
clone_size: -; d_call: TRBD2; j_call: TRBJ2-1; v_call: TRBV5-1; cdr3_nt: TGCGCCAGCAGCTCTCAGGGTGGCGGGAGGGCCGGGACCCTCTACAATGAGCAGTTCTTC; cdr3_aa: CASSSQGGGRAGTLYNEQFF
clone_size: few; d_call: TRBD2; j_call: TRBJ2-2; v_call: TRBV27; cdr3_nt: TGTGCCAGTATAGCGGGGAACACCGGGGAGCTGTTTTTT; cdr3_aa: CASIAGNTGELFF
clone_size: -; d_call: -; j_call: TRBJ2-1; v_call: TRBV6-5; cdr3_nt: TGTGCCAGCAGCGGGAGTTCATGGTACAATGAGCAGTTCTTC; cdr3_aa: CASSGSSWYNEQFF
clone_size: few; d_call: -; j_call: TRBJ1-1; v_call: TRBV3-1/TRBV3-2; cdr3_nt: TGTGCCAGCAGCCAAGATAGCGGGAACACTGAAGCTTTCTTT; cdr3_aa: CASSQDSGNTEAFF
clone_size: -; d_call: -; j_call: TRBJ2-2; v_call: TRBV18; cdr3_nt: TGTGCCAGCTCACCACCCAATTCCGGGGAGCTGTTTTTT; cdr3_aa: CASSPPNSGELFF
clone_size: few; d_call: -; j_call: TRBJ1-1; v_call: TRBV2; cdr3_nt: TGTGCCAGCAGTGACTTCCCACAGGGGAACACTGAAGCTTTCTTT; cdr3_aa: CASSDFPQGNTEAFF
clone_size: -; d_call: -; j_call: TRBJ2-7; v_call: TRBV19; cdr3_nt: TGTGCCAGTAGTATAGATCCAAGGGGCTACGAGCAGTACTTC; cdr3_aa: CASSIDPRGYEQYF
clone_size: few; d_call: -; j_call: TRBJ2-7; v_call: TRBV6-1; cdr3_nt: TGTGCCAGCAGTGAAGGCACTACCACCTACGAGCAGTACTTC; cdr3_aa: CASSEGTTTYEQYF
clone_size: -; d_call: TRBD1; j_call: TRBJ1-2; v_call: TRBV5-6; cdr3_nt: TGTGCCAGCAGCTTCGGGACAGGCGTCCTATCCCGGGGCTACACCTTC; cdr3_aa: CASSFGTGVLSRGYTF
clone_size: -; d_call: TRBD2; j_call: TRBJ2-1; v_call: TRBV19; cdr3_nt: TGTGGGGTAGCGGGAGGACCCGGCTCCTACAATGAGCAGTTCTTC; cdr3_aa: CGVAGGPGSYNEQFF
clone_size: -; d_call: -; j_call: TRBJ2-5; v_call: TRBV3-1/TRBV3-2; cdr3_nt: TGTGCCAGCAGCCAAGATTTCGATCCTGGCGAGACCCAGTACTTC; cdr3_aa: CASSQDFDPGETQYF
clone_size: -; d_call: -; j_call: TRBJ1-1; v_call: TRBV27; cdr3_nt: TGTGCCAGCAGTCCAACAGGGTTCACTGAAGCTTTCTTT; cdr3_aa: CASSPTGFTEAFF
clone_size: -; d_call: -; j_call: TRBJ2-7; v_call: TRBV27; cdr3_nt: TGTGCCAGCAGTTCCGGAGGGCGCTACGAGCAGTACTTC; cdr3_aa: CASSSGGRYEQYF
clone_size: -; d_call: -; j_call: TRBJ1-2; v_call: TRBV7-9; cdr3_nt: TGTGCCAGCAGCTTAGCGACAGAAGGCTATGGCTACACCTTC; cdr3_aa: CASSLATEGYGYTF
clone_size: -; d_call: TRBD2; j_call: TRBJ2-5; v_call: TRBV5-1; cdr3_nt: TGCGCCAGCAGCCTAGGGACTAGCGGGGCCTACTTAGGAGAGACCCAGTACTTC; cdr3_aa: CASSLGTSGAYLGETQYF
clone_size: -; d_call: -; j_call: TRBJ2-1; v_call: TRBV5-1; cdr3_nt: TGCGCCAGCAGCCTTACACCGTCCTCGGGGCAGTTCTTC; cdr3_aa: CASSLTPSSGQFF
clone_size: once; d_call: TRBD2; j_call: TRBJ2-2; v_call: TRBV7-3; cdr3_nt: TGTGCCAGCTCTCTAGCGGGAACCGGGGAGCTGTTTTTT; cdr3_aa: CASSLAGTGELFF
clone_size: -; d_call: TRBD1; j_call: TRBJ2-1; v_call: TRBV29-1; cdr3_nt: TGCAGCGTTGAAGGGGGGACAGCTACCGATTCCGACAATGAGCAGTTCTTC; cdr3_aa: CSVEGGTATDSDNEQFF
clone_size: -; d_call: TRBD2; j_call: TRBJ2-7; v_call: TRBV5-4; cdr3_nt: TGTGCCAGCAGCTTAGAGCGGGAGTCTACCTACGAGCAGTACTTC; cdr3_aa: CASSLERESTYEQYF
clone_size: -; d_call: -; j_call: TRBJ1-3; v_call: TRBV3-1/TRBV3-2; cdr3_nt: TGTGCCAGCAGCCAAGGCCCGGGAGGAGTGAGAAACACCATATATTTT; cdr3_aa: CASSQGPGGVRNTIYF
clone_size: -; d_call: TRBD1; j_call: TRBJ1-2; v_call: TRBV3-1/TRBV3-2; cdr3_nt: TGTGCCAGCAGCCATCTTGCACGGGGACAGGGGGCTGGAGGCTACACCTTC; cdr3_aa: CASSHLARGQGAGGYTF
clone_size: -; d_call: -; j_call: TRBJ1-2; v_call: TRBV11-2; cdr3_nt: TGTGCCAGCAGCTTAGTCTCCTCCGGGGGCTACACCTTC; cdr3_aa: CASSLVSSGGYTF
clone_size: -; d_call: -; j_call: TRBJ2-2; v_call: TRBV21-1; cdr3_nt: TGTGCCAGCCGGCAAGCGGACAGCAACACCGGGGAGCTGTTTTTT; cdr3_aa: CASRQADSNTGELFF
clone_size: -; d_call: -; j_call: TRBJ1-5; v_call: TRBV28; cdr3_nt: TGTGCCAGCAGTTTACGATCCTTAATACGGGACAAAAATCAGCCCCAGCATTTT; cdr3_aa: CASSLRSLIRDKNQPQHF
clone_size: -; d_call: TRBD1; j_call: TRBJ2-7; v_call: TRBV28; cdr3_nt: TGTGCCAGCAGCCCATCTCTACAGGGGCAACTAACCTACGAGCAGTACTTC; cdr3_aa: CASSPSLQGQLTYEQYF
clone_size: -; d_call: TRBD2; j_call: TRBJ2-3; v_call: TRBV6-5; cdr3_nt: TGTGCCAGCTCCTCTAGCGGGAACACAGATACGCAGTATTTT; cdr3_aa: CASSSSGNTDTQYF
clone_size: -; d_call: -; j_call: TRBJ1-4; v_call: TRBV19; cdr3_nt: TGTGCCAGTAGTATGGCAGGGGAGGAAAAACTGTTTTTT; cdr3_aa: CASSMAGEEKLFF
clone_size: -; d_call: TRBD2; j_call: TRBJ2-7; v_call: TRBV6-5; cdr3_nt: TGTGCCAGCAGTTACTCTGTGTTTCCGGGAGGTTACGAGCAGTACTTC; cdr3_aa: CASSYSVFPGGYEQYF
clone_size: -; d_call: -; j_call: TRBJ2-1; v_call: TRBV7-2; cdr3_nt: TGTGCCAGCAGATCTAGAGGGGGAGACTCCTACAATGAGCAGTTCTTC; cdr3_aa: CASRSRGGDSYNEQFF
clone_size: once; d_call: TRBD1; j_call: TRBJ2-7; v_call: TRBV6-1; cdr3_nt: TGTGCCAGCAGTGAGTACCGGGACAGCTCCTACGAGCAGTACTTC; cdr3_aa: CASSEYRDSSYEQYF
clone_size: -; d_call: -; j_call: TRBJ1-1; v_call: TRBV19; cdr3_nt: TGTGCCAGTAGTACTTTCGGTATTAACACTGAAGCTTTCTTT; cdr3_aa: CASSTFGINTEAFF
clone_size: -; d_call: TRBD1; j_call: TRBJ1-3; v_call: TRBV5-1; cdr3_nt: TGCGCCAGCAGCCCGCGGACAGGCTCTGGAAACACCATATATTTT; cdr3_aa: CASSPRTGSGNTIYF
clone_size: -; d_call: TRBD2; j_call: TRBJ2-5; v_call: TRBV11-2; cdr3_nt: TGTGCCAGCAGCCCACAAGGGACTAGCGGAGAGACCCAGTACTTC; cdr3_aa: CASSPQGTSGETQYF
clone_size: -; d_call: -; j_call: TRBJ1-5; v_call: TRBV28; cdr3_nt: TGTGCCAGCAGTTTGTACAGTAGCAATCAGCCCCAGCATTTT; cdr3_aa: CASSLYSSNQPQHF
clone_size: -; d_call: TRBD1; j_call: TRBJ2-1; v_call: TRBV3-1/TRBV3-2; cdr3_nt: TGTGCCAGCAGCCAAGGTCTTAGGATACAGGGGGCTAACAATGAGCAGTTCTTC; cdr3_aa: CASSQGLRIQGANNEQFF
clone_size: -; d_call: -; j_call: TRBJ1-3; v_call: TRBV27; cdr3_nt: TGTGCCAGCAGTTTACTACAGGCGAGCTCTGGAAACACCATATATTTT; cdr3_aa: CASSLLQASSGNTIYF
clone_size: -; d_call: -; j_call: TRBJ2-2; v_call: TRBV7-9; cdr3_nt: TGTGCCAGCAGCCCCCGCAGCGGAAACACCGGGGAGCTGTTTTTT; cdr3_aa: CASSPRSGNTGELFF
clone_size: -; d_call: -; j_call: TRBJ2-7; v_call: TRBV6-2/TRBV6-3; cdr3_nt: TGTGCCAGCAGTTACTCGGGCTCTTACGAGCAGTACTTC; cdr3_aa: CASSYSGSYEQYF
clone_size: -; d_call: -; j_call: TRBJ1-1; v_call: TRBV21-1; cdr3_nt: TGTGCCAGCAGCAAAGCAGGAGGGGCCGGATTAGGGAACACTGAAGCTTTCTTT; cdr3_aa: CASSKAGGAGLGNTEAFF
clone_size: -; d_call: TRBD1; j_call: TRBJ2-7; v_call: TRBV3-1/TRBV3-2; cdr3_nt: TGTGCCAGCAGCCAACGGACAGGGAGCGACGAGCAGTACTTC; cdr3_aa: CASSQRTGSDEQYF
clone_size: -; d_call: TRBD1; j_call: TRBJ2-5; v_call: TRBV11-2; cdr3_nt: TGTGCCAGCAGCTTTACAGGGGAAGAGACCCAGTACTTC; cdr3_aa: CASSFTGEETQYF
clone_size: -; d_call: -; j_call: TRBJ2-7; v_call: TRBV2; cdr3_nt: TGTGCCAGCAGTGAAGGACTAGGCAGAACCTACGAGCAGTACTTC; cdr3_aa: CASSEGLGRTYEQYF
clone_size: -; d_call: -; j_call: TRBJ1-2; v_call: TRBV7-8; cdr3_nt: TGTGCCAGCAGCCTGCCCGCCCGAAGCGGCTACACCTTC; cdr3_aa: CASSLPARSGYTF
clone_size: -; d_call: TRBD1; j_call: TRBJ1-1; v_call: TRBV2; cdr3_nt: TGTGCCAGCAGTCCAGCCCGGGACAGGGATCCTGAAGCTTTCTTT; cdr3_aa: CASSPARDRDPEAFF
clone_size: -; d_call: -; j_call: TRBJ2-1; v_call: TRBV4-3; cdr3_nt: TGCGCCAGCAGCCAAGCGAGAAGCGCGAACTACAATGAGCAGTTCTTC; cdr3_aa: CASSQARSANYNEQFF
clone_size: few; d_call: -; j_call: TRBJ1-5; v_call: TRBV16; cdr3_nt: TGTGCCAGCAGCCCAAGGACAGAAGGGGATCAGCCCCAGCATTTT; cdr3_aa: CASSPRTEGDQPQHF